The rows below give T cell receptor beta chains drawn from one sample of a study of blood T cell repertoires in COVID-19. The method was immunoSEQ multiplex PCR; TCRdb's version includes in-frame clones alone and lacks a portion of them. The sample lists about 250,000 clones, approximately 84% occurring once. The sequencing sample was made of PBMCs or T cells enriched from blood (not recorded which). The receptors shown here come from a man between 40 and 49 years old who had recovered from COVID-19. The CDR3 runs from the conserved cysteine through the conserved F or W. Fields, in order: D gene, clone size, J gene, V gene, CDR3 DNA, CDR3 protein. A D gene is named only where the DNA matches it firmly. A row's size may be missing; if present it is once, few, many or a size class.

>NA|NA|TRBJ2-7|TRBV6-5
TGTGCCAGCCGGACCCAGGGACTGTACTACGAGCAGTACTTC
CASRTQGLYYEQYF
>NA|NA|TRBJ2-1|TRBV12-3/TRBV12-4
TGTGCCAGCAGGCCCCCTCTGGAGGATGAGCAGTTCTTC
CASRPPLEDEQFF
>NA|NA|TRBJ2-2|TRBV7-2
TGTGCCAGCAGCTTAATGTCAGACTCCACCGGGGAGCTGTTTTTT
CASSLMSDSTGELFF
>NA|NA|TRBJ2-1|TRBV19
TGTGCCAGTAGTATTATGCTAGCGCCTAACAATGAGCAGTTCTTC
CASSIMLAPNNEQFF
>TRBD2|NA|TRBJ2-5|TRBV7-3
TGTGCCAGCAGCCCCCGCGGTAGCGGGCAAGAGACCCAGTACTTC
CASSPRGSGQETQYF
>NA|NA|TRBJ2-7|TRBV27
TGTGCCAGCAGTTTATCCAGGGTTCGGATCCACTACGAGCAGTACTTC
CASSLSRVRIHYEQYF
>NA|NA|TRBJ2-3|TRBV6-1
TGTGCCAGCAGTGAAGCGGGCTTGCCAGATACGCAGTATTTT
CASSEAGLPDTQYF
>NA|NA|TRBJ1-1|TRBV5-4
TGTGCCAGCAGCGCCGGACAGAACACTGAAGCTTTCTTT
CASSAGQNTEAFF
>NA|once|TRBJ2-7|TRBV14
TGTGCCAGCAGCCACAGGGGGAGGAGCTCCTACGAGCAGTACTTC
CASSHRGRSSYEQYF
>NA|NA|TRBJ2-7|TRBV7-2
TGTGCCAGCAGCCCTAGCAGTTCACAAGCCCACGAGCAGTACTTC
CASSPSSSQAHEQYF
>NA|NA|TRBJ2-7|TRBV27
TGTGCCAGCAGTATTACCGGGACTCCGCTTTACGAGCAGTACTTC
CASSITGTPLYEQYF
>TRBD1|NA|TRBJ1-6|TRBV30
TGTGCCTGGACTAGGGACAGGGCTTCGAATTCACCCCTCCACTTT
CAWTRDRASNSPLHF
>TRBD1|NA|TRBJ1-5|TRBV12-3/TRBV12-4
TGTGCCAGCAGTGTGGACAGGGATCAGCCCCAGCATTTT
CASSVDRDQPQHF
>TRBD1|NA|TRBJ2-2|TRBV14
TGTGCCAGCAGCCGGACAGGGGCCACCGGGGAGCTGTTTTTT
CASSRTGATGELFF
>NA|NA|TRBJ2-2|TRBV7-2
TGTGCCAGCAGCGGACATCCGAGGTCCGGGGAGCTGTTTTTT
CASSGHPRSGELFF
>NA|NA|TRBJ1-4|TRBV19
TGTGCCAGTAGTATTATTCAGGGCGGCGAAAAACTGTTTTTT
CASSIIQGGEKLFF
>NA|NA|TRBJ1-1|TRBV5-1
TGCGCCAGCAGCTTGGTCTTGAACACTGAAGCTTTCTTT
CASSLVLNTEAFF
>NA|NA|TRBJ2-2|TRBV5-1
TGCGCCAGCAGCCAGGGATCCAGGAGCTTTGGCGGGGAGCTGTTTTTT
CASSQGSRSFGGELFF
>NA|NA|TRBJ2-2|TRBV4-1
TGCGCCAGCAGCCAAGATGGTTGGAGGCCGGGCTCCGGGGAGCTGTTTTTT
CASSQDGWRPGSGELFF
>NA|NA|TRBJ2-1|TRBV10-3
TGTGCCATCGGTGATGGACAGCGGTTCAATGAGCAGTTCTTC
CAIGDGQRFNEQFF
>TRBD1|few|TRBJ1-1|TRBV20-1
TGCAGTGCTAGAGAACAGGGGAGGGCTTTCTTT
CSAREQGRAFF
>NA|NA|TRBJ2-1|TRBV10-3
TGTGCCATCAGTGAGTTTGGGACTTCCTCCAATGAGCAGTTCTTC
CAISEFGTSSNEQFF
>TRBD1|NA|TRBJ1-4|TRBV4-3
TGCGCCAGCAGTCCCACAGGGGCCGCCCTTGTAATGAAGAAACTGTTTTTT
CASSPTGAALVMKKLFF
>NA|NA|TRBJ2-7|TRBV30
TGTGCCTGGAGTTTTCGGTACGAGCAGTACTTC
CAWSFRYEQYF
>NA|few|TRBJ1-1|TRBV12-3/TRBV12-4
TGTGCCAGCAGCACGGACAGTGAAGCTTTCTTT
CASSTDSEAFF
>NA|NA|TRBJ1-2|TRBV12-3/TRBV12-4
TGTGCCAGCAGTTTCGGGGTGGGCTATGGCTACACCTTC
CASSFGVGYGYTF
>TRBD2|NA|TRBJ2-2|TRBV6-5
TGTGCCAGCAGGGGACTAGCGGGGTTCACCGGGGAGCTGTTTTTT
CASRGLAGFTGELFF
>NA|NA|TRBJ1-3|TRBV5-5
TGTGCCAGCACCTGGCGGGGATCCCTCCCCTCTGGAAACACCATATATTTT
CASTWRGSLPSGNTIYF
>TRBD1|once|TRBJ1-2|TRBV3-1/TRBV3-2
TGTGCCAGCAGCCAAGTCTCAGGGGGCTATGGCTACACCTTC
CASSQVSGGYGYTF
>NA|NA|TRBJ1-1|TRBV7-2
TGTGCCAGCAGCTTAGCCGGCGGGAGCACTGAAGCTTTCTTT
CASSLAGGSTEAFF
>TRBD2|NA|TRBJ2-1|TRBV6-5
TGTGCCAGCAGTTACGGACGCGGGAGGGACAATGAGCAGTTCTTC
CASSYGRGRDNEQFF
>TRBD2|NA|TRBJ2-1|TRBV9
TGTGCCAGCAGCGTAGAGGGTAGCGGGATCTTTAAGGACAATGAGCAGTTCTTC
CASSVEGSGIFKDNEQFF
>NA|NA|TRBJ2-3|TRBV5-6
TGTGCCAGCAGCGCTACAGGGCCAGATACGCAGTATTTT
CASSATGPDTQYF
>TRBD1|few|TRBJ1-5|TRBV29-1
TGCAGCGTTGTAACAGGGGGCAATCAGCCCCAGCATTTT
CSVVTGGNQPQHF
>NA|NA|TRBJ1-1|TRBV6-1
TGTGCCAGCAGTGAAGTGAGGAACACTGAAGCTTTCTTT
CASSEVRNTEAFF